One sample yielded the 21 T cell receptor beta chains listed below, sequenced in a study of T-cell memory formation after mild COVID-19. Each CDR3 protein is one row after TCRdb ran MiXCR on the 5' RACE reads. This table holds 110,000 or so distinct CDR3 sequences, 20% to 25% found once. Sequencing input: PBMCs or a T cell subset sorted from them (not recorded which). These receptors came from a man between 18 and 29 years old who had mild COVID-19 (a few samples of this study predate the infection). Cell type and time point are not known.

The chain recombines TRBV5-6 with TRBJ2-7; 8 bases agree with TRBD1. There are 14 residues in the CDR3. CDR1 is SGHDT, CDR2 YYEEEE, per germline. With 1 base clipped from V and 2 bases from J, the junction kept 2 bases outside the gene matches. Here the CDR3 reads CASSLSGGTYEQYV. CDR3 DNA: TGTGCCAGCAGCTTGTCAGGGGGCACCTACGAGCAGTACGTC.

The chain joins TRBV7-6 to TRBJ2-3, with D tentatively TRBD2 (5 bases). Germline V gives CDR1 SGHVS, CDR2 FNYEAQ. The length of the CDR3 is 15 residues. V was pared by 5 bases and J by 2 bases, with 14 bases between. CDR3 loop: CASSPDWTSTDTQYF. Here the CDR3 DNA reads TGTGCCAGCAGCCCGGACTGGACGTCCACAGATACGCAGTATTTT. The variable domain in full, with the rest retrieved from reference TRBV7-6 and TRBJ2-3, is GAGVSQSPRYKVTKRGQDVALRCDPISGHVSLYWYRQALGQGPEFLTYFNYEAQQDKSGLPNDRFSAERPEGSISTLTIQRTEQRDSAMYRCASSPDWTSTDTQYFGPGTRLTVL.

The rearrangement joins TRBV20-1 to TRBJ2-1; 11 bases map to TRBD2. Germline V gene data show CDR1 as DFQATT and CDR2 as SNEGSKA (reference sequence). The CDR3 sequence is 13 residues long. Trimming cost V 6 bases and J 7 bases; bases outside gene matches: 5. Here the CDR3 reads CSAVAGGPNEQFF. The CDR3 DNA reads as TGCAGTGCCGTAGCGGGGGGGCCGAATGAGCAGTTCTTC.

This clonotype was counted only a few times. The rearrangement links TRBV9 to TRBJ2-3; D is undetermined. The CDR3 covers 14 residues. Trimming took off 0 bases at V and 0 bases at J, with 5 bases between the two ends. Germline CDR1 SGDLS, CDR2 YYNGEE. The chain's CDR3 is CASSVEGSTDTQYF. CDR3 sequence (DNA): TGTGCCAGCAGCGTAGAGGGTAGCACAGATACGCAGTATTTT.

The chain combines TRBV7-9 with TRBJ1-4; 7 bases map to TRBD1. Per the germline V gene, CDR1 is SEHNR and CDR2 is FQNEAQ (reference sequence). The CDR3 spans 17 residues. V dropped 5 bases and J dropped 7; count of bases not matched to a gene: 16. CDR3 amino acids: CASSQSASGTVGEKLFF. The DNA for the CDR3 is TGTGCCAGCAGCCAATCCGCTTCGGGGACAGTGGGTGAAAAACTGTTTTTT. Complete variable domain (other parts from reference TRBV7-9 and TRBJ1-4): DTGVSQNPRHKITKRGQNVTFRCDPISEHNRLYWYRQTLGQGPEFLTYFQNEAQLEKSRLLSDRFSAERPKGSFSTLEIQRTEQGDSAMYLCASSQSASGTVGEKLFFGSGTQLSVL.

The chain combines TRBV14 with TRBJ1-4, with TRBD1 identical over 7 bases. The V gene's germline CDR1 is SGHDN and CDR2 FVKESK. The CDR3 length is 15 residues. With 4 bases clipped from V and 6 bases from J, the junction kept 8 bases outside the gene matches. This chain's CDR3 is CASSPRDSYDEKLFF. For the CDR3, the DNA is TGTGCCAGCAGCCCCCGGGACAGCTACGATGAAAAACTGTTTTTT.

This sequence joins TRBV6-6 and TRBJ2-1; TRBD2 matches at 7 bases. This CDR3 is 17 amino acids long. The germline V gene has CDR1 MNHNY and CDR2 SVGAGI (reference sequence). Trimming at V came to 2 bases and at J to 5 bases, leaving 12 bases not matched to a gene. The DNA of the CDR3 is TGTGCCAGCAGTTACAGCCGGGATATTGGGGGGGACAATGAGCAGTTCTTC. It translates to CASSYSRDIGGDNEQFF.

This clonotype was picked up a small number of times. This chain links TRBV18 with TRBJ2-5, with D unresolved. The CDR3 consists of 15 residues. V was clipped by 0 bases and J by 0 bases, with 8 bases between them. Per germline, CDR1 KGHSH and CDR2 LQKENI. CDR3 nucleotide sequence: TGTGCCAGCTCACCACCGCGAACGGACCAAGAGACCCAGTACTTC. It is translated as CASSPPRTDQETQYF.

CDR3 residues: CASSLGGAGANVLTF. As DNA, the CDR3 is TGCGCCAGCAGCCTAGGTGGCGCTGGGGCCAACGTCCTGACTTTC. V usage is TRBV5-1 and J usage is TRBJ2-6; D not certain. The CDR3 has 15 amino acids. Trimming took off 4 bases at V and 2 bases at J, with 10 bases between the two ends. Germline-derived CDR1 and CDR2 are SGHRS and YFSETQ.

J is TRBJ2-2 and V is TRBV5-1; no reliable D call. Germline CDR1 is SGHRS and CDR2 is YFSETQ. Trimming stripped 0 bases from V and 3 bases from J, with 3 bases between. The CDR3 has 13 residues. DNA of the CDR3: TGCGCCAGCAGCTTGGATCACACCGGGGAGCTGTTTTTT. It translates to CASSLDHTGELFF.

This clonotype was found a few times. This chain uses TRBV29-1 with TRBJ2-3; weak D call: TRBD2 (5 bases). The V gene's germline CDR1 is SQVTM and CDR2 ANQGSEA. Between the trimmed V and J ends, which lost 7 bases and 6 bases, there was a span of 17 bases. The CDR3 extends over 13 amino acids. The CDR3 loop is CSAERSGPDTQYF. In nucleotides, the CDR3 is TGCAGCGCCGAAAGAAGCGGTCCGGATACGCAGTATTTT.

V is TRBV7-9 and J is TRBJ1-5, with D possibly TRBD1 on 5 matching bases. The germline V gene encodes CDR1 SEHNR and CDR2 FQNEAQ (reference sequence). V lost 1 base, J lost 3 bases, and 16 bases lay in between. The CDR3 is made up of 17 amino acids. The CDR3, as DNA: TGTGCCAGCAGCTTAGGTGGCCCGGCGGACATCAATCAGCCCCAGCATTTT. This translates into CASSLGGPADINQPQHF.

This clonotype was seen only a few times. The chain carries TRBV7-8 and TRBJ1-5; 7 bases are a match to TRBD1. Trimming cost V 8 bases and J 2 bases; bases outside gene matches: 6. This CDR3 has 14 residues. Germline CDR1 and CDR2: SGHVS and FQNEAQ. CDR3 DNA: TGTGCCAGCGAAATTGGACAGGGCAATCAGCCCCAGCATTTT. Its translation: CASEIGQGNQPQHF.

The table lists this clonotype with a few counts. The CDR3: CALTRDENTEAFF. CDR3 nucleotide sequence: TGTGCCTTAACCAGGGACGAGAACACTGAAGCTTTCTTT. This chain joins TRBV30 and TRBJ1-1; TRBD1 is a possible D gene (5 bases). The CDR3 runs to 13 residues. Germline values: CDR1 GTSNPN, CDR2 SVGIG (reference sequence). V shed 7 bases and J shed 1 base, with 13 bases lying between them. Full variable domain (outside the CDR3, taken from reference TRBV30 and TRBJ1-1): SQTIHQWPATLVQPVGSPLSLECTVEGTSNPNLYWYRQAAGRGLQLLFYSVGIGQISSEVPQNLSASRPQDRQFILSSKKLLLSDSGFYLCALTRDENTEAFFGQGTRLTVV.

This clonotype came up a few times. The chain combines TRBV28 with TRBJ1-2; 9 bases line up with TRBD1. This CDR3 has 15 residues. CDR1 MDHEN and CDR2 SYDVKM come from the germline V gene. The V and J ends lost 4 bases and 0 bases, in that order; junction bases with no gene match: 3. The CDR3, as DNA: TGTGCCAGCAGTTCGGGGACAGGGACTAACTATGGCTACACCTTC. Translated, it gives CASSSGTGTNYGYTF.

This clonotype was detected only a few times. V usage is TRBV5-1 and J usage is TRBJ2-1; D assignment may be TRBD1 or TRBD2 (5 bases each). V gave up 1 base and J gave up 0 bases, with 14 bases separating them. There are 17 residues in the CDR3. Germline loops: CDR1 SGHRS, CDR2 YFSETQ. The CDR3 region has the DNA TGCGCCAGCAGCTTGCCCCGGGCAGGGAGCTCCTACAATGAGCAGTTCTTC. Amino acid sequence: CASSLPRAGSSYNEQFF.

In this sample, this clonotype turned up a few times. The chain joins TRBV7-9 to TRBJ2-5, with 7 nucleotides matching TRBD1. Germline CDR1 reads SEHNR; CDR2 reads FQNEAQ (reference sequence). This CDR3 has 13 residues. Trimming at V came to 8 bases and at J to 4 bases, leaving 7 bases not matched to a gene. CDR3 nucleotides: TGTGCCAGCTTACAGGGGCCGCTAGAGACCCAGTACTTC. Translating gives CASLQGPLETQYF.

The CDR3 here is CASTVLLPANNEQFF. The CDR3 coding sequence is TGTGCCAGCACCGTCTTACTTCCTGCAAACAATGAGCAGTTCTTC. The chain is built from TRBV7-9 and TRBJ2-1; D remains unclear. Per the germline V gene, CDR1 is SEHNR and CDR2 is FQNEAQ (reference sequence). V was clipped by 7 bases and J by 5 bases, with 18 bases between them. The CDR3 sequence is 15 residues long.

This clonotype turned up a few times. This rearrangement joins TRBV29-1 to TRBJ2-3; 7 bases align to TRBD1. The trim removed 4 bases at V and 8 bases at J, leaving 9 bases unmatched. Germline V CDR1 and CDR2: SQVTM, ANQGSEA. The CDR3 is 13 amino acids. The CDR3 protein is CSVVTGDRGTQYF. CDR3 sequence (DNA): TGCAGCGTTGTAACAGGGGATAGAGGTACGCAGTATTTT.

This clonotype showed up just a few times. The chain carries TRBV5-1 and TRBJ2-1; D gene ambiguous. CDR1 SGHRS and CDR2 YFSETQ come from the germline V gene. V lost 0 bases and J lost 8, with 6 bases in between. The CDR3 runs 12 residues. CDR3 sequence reads: CASSLGRHEQFF. In DNA, the CDR3 is TGCGCCAGCAGCTTGGGTCGGCATGAGCAGTTCTTC.

This chain connects TRBV10-3 to TRBJ2-3; 7 bases match TRBD2. CDR1 and CDR2 (germline): ENHRY, SYGVKD. The V segment lost 7 bases and the J segment 2 bases; nucleotides outside the gene matches: 12. This CDR3 is built from 16 residues. The CDR3 spells CAINSEGAGHTDTQYF. The DNA of the CDR3 is TGTGCCATCAACTCCGAGGGAGCGGGGCACACAGATACGCAGTATTTT.